The clone carrying this TCR beta chain was picked up one time. This CDR3 has 14 residues. Germline CDR1 is MNHEY and CDR2 is SVGEGT. V lost 6 bases and J lost 2; bases outside the gene matches: 4. This entry comes from a study of human T cells and chemical hapten exposure. As for time point: patch test 1, 2 weeks after DPC sensitization. Noted treatment: therapeutic diphenylcyclopropenone sensitization with weekly scalp DPC. TCRdb re-called the RACE reads with MiXCR, one entry per CDR3 protein. This table has about 360,000 distinct CDR3 sequences, approximately 5.1% appearing once. The chain employs TRBV6-2 or TRBV6-3 and TRBJ2-1; 7 nucleotides align to TRBD2. Specimen: whole blood, collected in connection with sensitization to the hapten diphenylcyclopropenone (DPC). The clonotype originates from a woman aged 45-59 years with alopecia areata. Some clones in this sample may be carry-over from other donors' samples. CDR3 nucleotide sequence: TGTGCCAGCAGCGGACTAGACACCTACAATGAGCAGTTCTTC. This translates into CASSGLDTYNEQFF.